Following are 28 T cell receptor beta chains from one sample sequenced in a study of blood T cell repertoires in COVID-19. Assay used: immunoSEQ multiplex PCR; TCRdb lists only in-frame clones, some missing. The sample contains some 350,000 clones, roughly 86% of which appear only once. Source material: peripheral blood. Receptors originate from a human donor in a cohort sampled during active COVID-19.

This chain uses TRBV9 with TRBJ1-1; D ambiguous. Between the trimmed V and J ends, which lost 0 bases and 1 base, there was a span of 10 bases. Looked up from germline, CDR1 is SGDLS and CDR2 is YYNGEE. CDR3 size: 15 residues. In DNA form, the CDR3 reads TGTGCCAGCAGCGTAGAAGGGAGGGAGAACACTGAAGCTTTCTTT. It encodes CASSVEGRENTEAFF.

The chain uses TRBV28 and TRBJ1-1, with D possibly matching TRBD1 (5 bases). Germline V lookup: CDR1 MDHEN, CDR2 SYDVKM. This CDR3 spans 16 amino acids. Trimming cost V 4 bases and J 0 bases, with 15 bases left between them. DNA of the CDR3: TGTGCCAGCAGTTCCTCTGGGGCAGGGTTGAACACTGAAGCTTTCTTT. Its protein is CASSSSGAGLNTEAFF.

The DNA for the CDR3 is TGTGCCAGCAGCCAAGTTCTAGGCCCCTACAATGAGCAGTTCTTC. Amino acid sequence: CASSQVLGPYNEQFF. This chain connects TRBV3-1 (or the pseudogene TRBV3-2) to TRBJ2-1; D remains unclear. The CDR3 is 15 amino acids. Germline V gene lookup returns CDR1 LGHDT and CDR2 YNNKEL (reference sequence). Trimming pared 1 base from V and 2 bases from J, leaving 9 bases between.

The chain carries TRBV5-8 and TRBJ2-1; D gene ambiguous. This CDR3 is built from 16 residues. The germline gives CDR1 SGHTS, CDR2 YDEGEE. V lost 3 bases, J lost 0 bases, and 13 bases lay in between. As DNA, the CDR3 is TGTGCCAGCAGCTGGCCATTGGAGAGCTCCTACAATGAGCAGTTCTTC. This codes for CASSWPLESSYNEQFF.

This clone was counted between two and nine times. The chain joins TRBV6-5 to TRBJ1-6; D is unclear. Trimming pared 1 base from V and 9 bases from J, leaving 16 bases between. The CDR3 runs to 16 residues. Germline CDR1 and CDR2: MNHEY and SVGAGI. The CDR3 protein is CASSYFPQAIGSPLHF. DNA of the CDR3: TGTGCCAGCAGTTACTTTCCCCAGGCCATAGGTTCACCCCTCCACTTT.

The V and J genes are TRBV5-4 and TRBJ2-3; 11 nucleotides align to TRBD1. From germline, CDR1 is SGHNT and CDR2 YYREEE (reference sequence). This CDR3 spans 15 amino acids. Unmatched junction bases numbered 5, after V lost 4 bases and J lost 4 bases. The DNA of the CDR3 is TGTGCCAGCAGCCACCGGGACAGGGGGGCAGATACGCAGTATTTT. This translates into CASSHRDRGADTQYF.

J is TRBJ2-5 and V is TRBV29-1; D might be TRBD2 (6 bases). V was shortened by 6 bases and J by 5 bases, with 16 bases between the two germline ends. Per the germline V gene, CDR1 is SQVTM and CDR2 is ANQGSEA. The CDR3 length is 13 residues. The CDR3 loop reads CSVSFGRWETQYF. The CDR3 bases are TGCAGCGTAAGTTTCGGGAGATGGGAGACCCAGTACTTC.

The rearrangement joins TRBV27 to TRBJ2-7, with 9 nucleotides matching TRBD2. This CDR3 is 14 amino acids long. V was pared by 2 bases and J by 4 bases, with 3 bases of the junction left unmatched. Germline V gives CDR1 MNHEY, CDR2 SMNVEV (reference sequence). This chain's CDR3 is CASSLRAGGYEQYF. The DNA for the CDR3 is TGTGCCAGCAGTTTAAGGGCGGGGGGGTACGAGCAGTACTTC.

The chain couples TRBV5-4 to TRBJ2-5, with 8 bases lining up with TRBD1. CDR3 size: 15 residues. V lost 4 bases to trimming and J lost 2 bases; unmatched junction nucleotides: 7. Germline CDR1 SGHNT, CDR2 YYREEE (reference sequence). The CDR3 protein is CASSHGQGLQETQYF. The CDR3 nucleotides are TGTGCCAGCAGCCATGGACAGGGACTTCAAGAGACCCAGTACTTC.

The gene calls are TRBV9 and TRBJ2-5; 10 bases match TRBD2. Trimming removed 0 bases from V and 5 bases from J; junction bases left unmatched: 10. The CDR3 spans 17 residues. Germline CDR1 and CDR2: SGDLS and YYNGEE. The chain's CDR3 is CASSVALSGRGMETQYF. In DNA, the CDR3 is TGTGCCAGCAGCGTAGCCCTAAGCGGGAGGGGAATGGAGACCCAGTACTTC.

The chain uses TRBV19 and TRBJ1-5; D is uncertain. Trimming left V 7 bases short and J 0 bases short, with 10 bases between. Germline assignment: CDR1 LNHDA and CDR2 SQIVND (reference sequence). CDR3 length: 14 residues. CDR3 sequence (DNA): TGTGCCAGTAATTACAGAGATAGCAATCAGCCCCAGCATTTT. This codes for CASNYRDSNQPQHF.

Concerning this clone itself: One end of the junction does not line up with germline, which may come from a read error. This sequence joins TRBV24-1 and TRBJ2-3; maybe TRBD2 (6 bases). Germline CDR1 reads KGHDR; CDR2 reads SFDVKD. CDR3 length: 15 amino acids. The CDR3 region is CATGDRLGERDTQYF. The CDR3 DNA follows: TGTGCCACCGGTGACAGACTAGGCGAGAGGGATACGCAGTATTTT.

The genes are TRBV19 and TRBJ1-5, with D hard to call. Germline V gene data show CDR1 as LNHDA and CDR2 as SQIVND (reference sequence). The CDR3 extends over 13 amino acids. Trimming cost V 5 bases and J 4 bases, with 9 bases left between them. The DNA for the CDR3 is TGTGCCAGTAGTTCGGGATGGAATCAGCCCCAGCATTTT. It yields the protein CASSSGWNQPQHF. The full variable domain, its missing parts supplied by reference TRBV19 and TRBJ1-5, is DGGITQSPKYLFRKEGQNVTLSCEQNLNHDAMYWYRQDPGQGLRLIYYSQIVNDFQKGDIAEGYSVSREKKESFPLTVTSAQKNPTAFYLCASSSGWNQPQHFGDGTRLSIL.

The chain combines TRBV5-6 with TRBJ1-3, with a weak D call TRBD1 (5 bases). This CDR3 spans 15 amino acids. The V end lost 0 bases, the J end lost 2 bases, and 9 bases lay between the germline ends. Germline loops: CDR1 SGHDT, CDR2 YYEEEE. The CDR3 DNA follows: TGTGCCAGCAGCTTGGAGCCAGGGCCTGGAAACACCATATATTTT. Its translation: CASSLEPGPGNTIYF.

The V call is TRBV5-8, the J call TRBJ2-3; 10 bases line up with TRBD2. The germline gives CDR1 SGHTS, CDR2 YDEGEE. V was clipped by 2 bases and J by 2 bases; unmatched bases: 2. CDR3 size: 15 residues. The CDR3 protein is CASSFSGGTTDTQYF. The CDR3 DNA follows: TGTGCCAGCAGCTTTAGCGGGGGGACCACAGATACGCAGTATTTT.

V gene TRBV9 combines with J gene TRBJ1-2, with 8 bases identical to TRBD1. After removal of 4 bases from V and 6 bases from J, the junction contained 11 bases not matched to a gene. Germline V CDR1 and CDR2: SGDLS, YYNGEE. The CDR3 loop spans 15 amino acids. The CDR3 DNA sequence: TGTGCCAGCAGCCCCCGACAGGGGCTGGGAGATGGCTACACCTTC. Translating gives CASSPRQGLGDGYTF.

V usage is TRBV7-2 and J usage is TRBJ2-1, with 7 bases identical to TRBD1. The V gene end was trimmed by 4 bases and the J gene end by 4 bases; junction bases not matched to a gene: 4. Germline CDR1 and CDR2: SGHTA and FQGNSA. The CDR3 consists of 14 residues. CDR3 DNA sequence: TGTGCCAGCAGCTACGGGACAGAATACAATGAGCAGTTCTTC. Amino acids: CASSYGTEYNEQFF.

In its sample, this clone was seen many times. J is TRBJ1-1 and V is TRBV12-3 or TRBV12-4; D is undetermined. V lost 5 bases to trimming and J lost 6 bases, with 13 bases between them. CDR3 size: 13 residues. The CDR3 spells CASSKQMRAEAFF. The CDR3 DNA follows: TGTGCCAGCAGTAAACAGATGAGAGCTGAAGCTTTCTTT.

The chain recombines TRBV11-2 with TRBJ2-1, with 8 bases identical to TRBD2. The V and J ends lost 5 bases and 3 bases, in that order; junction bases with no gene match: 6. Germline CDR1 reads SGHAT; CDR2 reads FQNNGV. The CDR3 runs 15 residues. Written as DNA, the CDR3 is TGTGCCAGCAGCCGTACTAGCGGTTACTACAATGAGCAGTTCTTC. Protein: CASSRTSGYYNEQFF.

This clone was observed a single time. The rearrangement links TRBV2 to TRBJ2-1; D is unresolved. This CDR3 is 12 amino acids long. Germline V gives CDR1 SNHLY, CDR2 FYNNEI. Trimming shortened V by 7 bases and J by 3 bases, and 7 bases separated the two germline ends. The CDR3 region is CASNRVYNEQFF. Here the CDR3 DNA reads TGTGCCAGCAACCGGGTCTACAATGAGCAGTTCTTC. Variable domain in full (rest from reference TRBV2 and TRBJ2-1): EPEVTQTPSHQVTQMGQEVILRCVPISNHLYFYWYRQILGQKVEFLVSFYNNEISEKSEIFDDQFSVERPDGSNFTLKIRSTKLEDSAMYFCASNRVYNEQFFGPGTRLTVL.

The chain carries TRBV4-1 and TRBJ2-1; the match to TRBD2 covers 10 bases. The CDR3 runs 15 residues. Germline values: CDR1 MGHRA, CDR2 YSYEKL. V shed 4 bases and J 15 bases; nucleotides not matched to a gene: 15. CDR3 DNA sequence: TGCGCCAGCAGCCGCCCCGGGACTAGCGTACCCGCCCGGTTCTTC. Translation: CASSRPGTSVPARFF.

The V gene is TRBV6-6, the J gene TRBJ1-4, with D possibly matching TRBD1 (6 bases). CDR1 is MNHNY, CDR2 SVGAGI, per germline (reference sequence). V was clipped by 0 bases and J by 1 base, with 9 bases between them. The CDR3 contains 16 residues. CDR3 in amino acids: CASSYSRGGTNEKLFF. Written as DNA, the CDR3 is TGTGCCAGCAGTTACTCGAGGGGGGGAACTAATGAAAAACTGTTTTTT.

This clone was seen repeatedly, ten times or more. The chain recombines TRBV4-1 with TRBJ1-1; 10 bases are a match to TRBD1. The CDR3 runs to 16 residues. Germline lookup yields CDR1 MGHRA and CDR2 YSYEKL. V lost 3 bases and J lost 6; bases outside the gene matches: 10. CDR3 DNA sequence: TGCGCCAGCAGCCACCCACCGGGACAGGGGAGCGCTGAAGCTTTCTTT. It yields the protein CASSHPPGQGSAEAFF.

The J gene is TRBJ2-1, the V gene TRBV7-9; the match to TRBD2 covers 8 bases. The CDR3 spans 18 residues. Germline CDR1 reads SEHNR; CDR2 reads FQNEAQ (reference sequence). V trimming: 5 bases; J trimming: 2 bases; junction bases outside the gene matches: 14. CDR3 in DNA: TGTGCCAGCAGCCTTATGCGCGGCGGGGGGCTAACCTACAATGAGCAGTTCTTC. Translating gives CASSLMRGGGLTYNEQFF.

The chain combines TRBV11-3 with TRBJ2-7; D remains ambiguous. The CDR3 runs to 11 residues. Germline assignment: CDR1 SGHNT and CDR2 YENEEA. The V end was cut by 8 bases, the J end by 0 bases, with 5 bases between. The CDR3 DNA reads TGTGCCAGCGGAGCCTCCTACGAGCAGTACTTC. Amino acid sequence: CASGASYEQYF.

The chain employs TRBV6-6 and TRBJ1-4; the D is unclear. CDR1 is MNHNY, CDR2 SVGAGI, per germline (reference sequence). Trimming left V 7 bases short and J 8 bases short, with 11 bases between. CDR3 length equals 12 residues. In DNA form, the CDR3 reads TGTGCCAGCAACTCACCGGGGGAAAAACTGTTTTTT. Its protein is CASNSPGEKLFF.

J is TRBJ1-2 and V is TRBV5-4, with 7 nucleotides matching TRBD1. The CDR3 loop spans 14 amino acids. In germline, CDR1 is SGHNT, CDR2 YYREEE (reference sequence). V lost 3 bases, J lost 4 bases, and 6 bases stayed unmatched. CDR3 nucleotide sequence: TGTGCCAGCAGCTCGGCGGGACAGCCCTATGGCTACACCTTC. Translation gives CASSSAGQPYGYTF.

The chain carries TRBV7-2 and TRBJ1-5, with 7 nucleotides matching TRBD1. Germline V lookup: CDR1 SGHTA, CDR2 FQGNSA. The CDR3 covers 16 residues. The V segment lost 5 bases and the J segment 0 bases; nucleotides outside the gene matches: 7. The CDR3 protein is CASSGRQGNSNQPQHF. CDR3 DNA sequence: TGTGCCAGCAGCGGAAGACAGGGAAATAGCAATCAGCCCCAGCATTTT.